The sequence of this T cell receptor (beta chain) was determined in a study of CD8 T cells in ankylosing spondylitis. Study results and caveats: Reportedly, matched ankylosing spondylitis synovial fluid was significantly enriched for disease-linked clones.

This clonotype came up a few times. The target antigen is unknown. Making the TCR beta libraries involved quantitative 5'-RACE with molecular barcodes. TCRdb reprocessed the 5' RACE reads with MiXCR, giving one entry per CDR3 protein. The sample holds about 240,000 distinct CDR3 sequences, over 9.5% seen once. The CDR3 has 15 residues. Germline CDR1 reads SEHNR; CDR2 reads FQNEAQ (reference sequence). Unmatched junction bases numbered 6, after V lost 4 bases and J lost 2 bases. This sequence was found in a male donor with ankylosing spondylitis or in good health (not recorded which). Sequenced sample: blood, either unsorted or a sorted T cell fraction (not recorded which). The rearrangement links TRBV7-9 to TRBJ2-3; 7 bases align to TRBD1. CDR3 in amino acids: CASSSGTADTDTQYF. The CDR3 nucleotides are TGTGCCAGCAGCTCCGGGACAGCTGACACAGATACGCAGTATTTT.